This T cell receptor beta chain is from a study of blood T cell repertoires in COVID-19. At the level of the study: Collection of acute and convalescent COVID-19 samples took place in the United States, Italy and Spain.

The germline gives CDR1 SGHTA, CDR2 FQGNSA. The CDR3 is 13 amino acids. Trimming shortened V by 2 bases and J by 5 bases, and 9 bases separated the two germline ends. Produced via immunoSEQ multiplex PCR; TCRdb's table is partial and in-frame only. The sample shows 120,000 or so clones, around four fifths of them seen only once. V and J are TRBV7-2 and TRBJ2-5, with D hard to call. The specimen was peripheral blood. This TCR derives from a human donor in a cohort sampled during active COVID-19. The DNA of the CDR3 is TGTGCCAGCAGCTTAAGAGTTTCGGAGACCCAGTACTTC. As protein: CASSLRVSETQYF.